The clone carrying this TCR beta chain was seen at least ten times. The data were obtained in a study of low-dose radiotherapy and immunotherapy resistance in tumors. Time point described: before trial treatment. With TRAV- and TRBV-specific primers, first-strand cDNA was made, covering the alpha and beta chains. The TCRs were subjected to amplification over roughly 20 PCR cycles employing a constant-region primer in conjunction with a V-primer adapter. Isolated mRNA underwent amplification via in vitro transcription. TCRdb called the reads again in MiXCR, with one record for every CDR3 protein. The top ten clones hold 6.6% of a sample with some 60,000 distinct CDR3 sequences, about 26% of them seen once. Trimming took 3 bases from V and 0 from J, leaving 15 bases between them. Germline CDR1 is SGHTA and CDR2 is FQGNSA. This CDR3 is 17 amino acids long.

This sample comprised PBMCs, obtained before treatment. The sequence was obtained from a male donor with rectosigmoid adenocarcinoma. The J gene is TRBJ1-5, the V gene TRBV7-2, with D perhaps matching TRBD1 (6 bases). CDR3 region: CASSFASGAYSNQPQHF. For the CDR3, the DNA is TGTGCCAGCAGCTTCGCATCAGGGGCCTATAGCAATCAGCCCCAGCATTTT.